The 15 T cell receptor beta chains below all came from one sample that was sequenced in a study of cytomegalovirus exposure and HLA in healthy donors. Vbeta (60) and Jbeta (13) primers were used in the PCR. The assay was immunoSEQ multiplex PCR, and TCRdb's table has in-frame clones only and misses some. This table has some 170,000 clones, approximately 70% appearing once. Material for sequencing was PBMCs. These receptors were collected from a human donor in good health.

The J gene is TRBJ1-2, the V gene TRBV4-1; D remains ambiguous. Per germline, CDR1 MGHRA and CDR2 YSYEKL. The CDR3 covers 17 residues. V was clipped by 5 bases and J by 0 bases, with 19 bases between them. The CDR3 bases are TGCGCCAGCAGCTTTCCCCCGCCGCCGGAGACTAACTATGGCTACACCTTC. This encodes CASSFPPPPETNYGYTF.

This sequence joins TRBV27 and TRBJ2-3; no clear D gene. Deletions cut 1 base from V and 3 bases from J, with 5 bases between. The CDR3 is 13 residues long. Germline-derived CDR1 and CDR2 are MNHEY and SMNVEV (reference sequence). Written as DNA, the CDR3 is TGTGCCAGCAGTTTATTTCTAACAGATACGCAGTATTTT. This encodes CASSLFLTDTQYF.

As DNA, the CDR3 is TGCAGCGCAAAAGACAGTGGGAATTCACCCCTCCACTTT. Amino acids: CSAKDSGNSPLHF. This chain connects TRBV29-1 to TRBJ1-6, with TRBD1 as a possible D gene (5 bases). V was clipped by 7 bases and J by 7 bases, with 14 bases between them. In germline, CDR1 is SQVTM, CDR2 ANQGSEA. The length of the CDR3 is 13 residues.

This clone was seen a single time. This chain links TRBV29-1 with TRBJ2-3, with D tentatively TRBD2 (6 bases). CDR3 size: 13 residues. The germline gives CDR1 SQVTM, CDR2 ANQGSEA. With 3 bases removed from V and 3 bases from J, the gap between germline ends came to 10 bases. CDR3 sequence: CSVDGGETDTQYF. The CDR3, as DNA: TGCAGCGTTGATGGCGGGGAAACAGATACGCAGTATTTT.

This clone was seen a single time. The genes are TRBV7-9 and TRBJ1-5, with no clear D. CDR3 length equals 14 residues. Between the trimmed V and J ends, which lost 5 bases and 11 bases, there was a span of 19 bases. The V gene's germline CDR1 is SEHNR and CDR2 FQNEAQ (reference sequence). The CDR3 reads CASSPGEMATAQHF. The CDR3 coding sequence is TGTGCCAGCAGCCCTGGAGAGATGGCCACGGCCCAGCATTTT.

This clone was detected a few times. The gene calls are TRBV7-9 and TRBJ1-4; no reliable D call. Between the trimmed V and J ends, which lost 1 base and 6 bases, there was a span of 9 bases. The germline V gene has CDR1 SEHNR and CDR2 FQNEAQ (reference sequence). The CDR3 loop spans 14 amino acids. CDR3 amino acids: CASSLGQVDEKLFF. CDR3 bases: TGTGCCAGCAGCTTAGGCCAGGTCGATGAAAAACTGTTTTTT.

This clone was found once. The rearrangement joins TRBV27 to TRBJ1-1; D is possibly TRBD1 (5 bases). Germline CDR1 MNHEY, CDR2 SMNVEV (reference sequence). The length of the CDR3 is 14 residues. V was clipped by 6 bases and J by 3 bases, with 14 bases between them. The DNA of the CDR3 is TGTGCCAGCAGAAGGGGCGGACCATACACTGAAGCTTTCTTT. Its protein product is CASRRGGPYTEAFF.

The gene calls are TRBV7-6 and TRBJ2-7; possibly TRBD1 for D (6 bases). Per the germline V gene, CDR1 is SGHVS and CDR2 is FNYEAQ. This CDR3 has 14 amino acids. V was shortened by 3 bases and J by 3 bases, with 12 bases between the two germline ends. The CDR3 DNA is TGTGCCAGCAGCTTCCGGGACACTAGCTACGAGCAGTACTTC. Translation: CASSFRDTSYEQYF.

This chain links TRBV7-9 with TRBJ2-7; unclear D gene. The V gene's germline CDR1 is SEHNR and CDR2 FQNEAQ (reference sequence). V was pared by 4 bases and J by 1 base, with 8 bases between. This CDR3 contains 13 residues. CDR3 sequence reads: CASSSSASYEQYF. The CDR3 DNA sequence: TGTGCCAGCAGCTCGAGTGCTTCCTACGAGCAGTACTTC.

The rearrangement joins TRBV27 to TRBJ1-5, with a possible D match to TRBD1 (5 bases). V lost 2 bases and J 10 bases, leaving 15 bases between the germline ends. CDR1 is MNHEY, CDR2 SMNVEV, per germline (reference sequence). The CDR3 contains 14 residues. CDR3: CASSLAITGGPQHF. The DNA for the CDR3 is TGTGCCAGCAGTTTAGCTATCACAGGTGGCCCCCAGCATTTT.

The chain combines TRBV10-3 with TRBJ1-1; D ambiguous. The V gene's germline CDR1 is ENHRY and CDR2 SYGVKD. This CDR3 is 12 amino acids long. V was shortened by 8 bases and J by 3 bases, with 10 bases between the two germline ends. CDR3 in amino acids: CAIVGGDTEAFF. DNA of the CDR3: TGTGCCATCGTGGGCGGGGACACTGAAGCTTTCTTT.

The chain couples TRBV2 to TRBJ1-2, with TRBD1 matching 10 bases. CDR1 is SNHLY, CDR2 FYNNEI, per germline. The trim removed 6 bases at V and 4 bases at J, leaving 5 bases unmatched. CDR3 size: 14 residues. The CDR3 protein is CASRADRGTYGYTF. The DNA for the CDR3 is TGTGCCAGCAGGGCGGACAGGGGGACCTATGGCTACACCTTC.

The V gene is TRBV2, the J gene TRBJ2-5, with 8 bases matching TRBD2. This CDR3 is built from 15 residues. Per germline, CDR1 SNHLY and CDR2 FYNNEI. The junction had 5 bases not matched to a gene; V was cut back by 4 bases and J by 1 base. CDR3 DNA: TGTGCCAGCAGTGTTGCCGGGGGGGCCCAAGAGACCCAGTACTTC. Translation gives CASSVAGGAQETQYF. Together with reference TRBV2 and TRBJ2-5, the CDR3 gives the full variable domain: EPEVTQTPSHQVTQMGQEVILRCVPISNHLYFYWYRQILGQKVEFLVSFYNNEISEKSEIFDDQFSVERPDGSNFTLKIRSTKLEDSAMYFCASSVAGGAQETQYFGPGTRLLVL.

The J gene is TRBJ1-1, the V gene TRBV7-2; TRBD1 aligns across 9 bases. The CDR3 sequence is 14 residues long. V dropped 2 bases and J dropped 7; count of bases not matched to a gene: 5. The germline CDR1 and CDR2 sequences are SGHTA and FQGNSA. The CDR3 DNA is TGTGCCAGCAGCTTAAAGGGACAGGGCCTTGAAGCTTTCTTT. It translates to CASSLKGQGLEAFF.

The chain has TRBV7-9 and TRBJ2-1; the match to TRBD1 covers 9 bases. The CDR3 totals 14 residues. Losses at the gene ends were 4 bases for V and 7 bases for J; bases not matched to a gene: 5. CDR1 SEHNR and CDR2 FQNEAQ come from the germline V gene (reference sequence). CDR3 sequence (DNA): TGTGCCAGCAGCTGGGGACAGGGTCTAAATGAGCAGTTCTTC. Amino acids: CASSWGQGLNEQFF.